The rows below give T cell receptor beta chains drawn from one sample of a study of tumor-infiltrating lymphocytes in primary liver carcinoma. Via MiXCR, TCRdb re-called the multiplex PCR reads, giving one row per CDR3 protein. The sample consists of about 43,000 distinct CDR3 sequences, around 70% of them appearing once. The specimen sequenced was liver tumor tissue from sampling region 2. The receptors derive from a man aged 35 to 55 with primary liver carcinoma and hepatitis B virus infection. The CDR3 runs from the conserved cysteine through the conserved F or W. Fields, in order: J gene, V gene, clone size, D gene, CDR3 protein, CDR3 DNA. The D gene is left open where the match is weak. The listing skips clone size in some rows; elsewhere it reads once, few, many or a size class.

>TRBJ2-2|TRBV10-3|.|TRBD2
CVIKHAGGNTGELFF
TGTGTCATCAAACATGCGGGAGGGAACACCGGGGAGCTGTTTTTT
>TRBJ2-5|TRBV29-1|.|TRBD2
CGLLTSAETQYF
TGCGGCTTACTAACTAGCGCAGAGACCCAGTACTTC
>TRBJ2-5|TRBV10-2|.|.
CTSRPPYETHYF
TGCACCAGCAGACCCCCGTATGAGACCCATTACTTC
>TRBJ2-1|TRBV29-1|.|.
CSADGGRGRNEQFF
TGCAGCGCTGATGGTGGTCGGGGAAGAAATGAGCAGTTCTTC
>TRBJ2-1|TRBV24-1|.|.
CATSYTIGTYYEGSYNGQFF
TGTGCCACCAGTTATACGATCGGGACTTACTATGAGGGTTCCTACAATGGGCAGTTCTTC
>TRBJ2-6|TRBV11-2|.|.
CATQRPRSGANVMAF
TGTGCCACCCAGCGACCGCGCTCTGGGGCCAACGTCATGGCTTTC
>TRBJ1-2|TRBV12-3/TRBV12-4|once|.
CAIGQWVDEYTF
TGTGCCATCGGACAGTGGGTCGATGAATACACCTTC
>TRBJ2-7|TRBV7-2|.|.
CASSHGGRSHEQYF
TGTGCCAGCAGCCACGGGGGCAGGTCCCACGAGCAGTACTTC
>TRBJ1-2|TRBV4-3|.|.
CASSQDASWGYTF
TGCGCCAGCAGCCAAGACGCATCTTGGGGCTACACCTTC
>TRBJ2-7|TRBV2|few|.
CASIAGLSYEQYF
TGTGCCAGCATTGCGGGTCTCTCCTACGAGCAGTACTTC
>TRBJ2-4|TRBV11-1|.|TRBD2
CARSIPGASGTKNIQYF
TGTGCCAGGAGCATTCCCGGGGCTAGCGGGACCAAAAACATTCAGTATTTC
>TRBJ1-1|TRBV6-6|.|TRBD1
CASRHDRGLPGAFF
TGTGCCAGCAGACATGACAGGGGGCTTCCTGGAGCTTTCTTT
>TRBJ2-1|TRBV7-9|.|.
CTGSLGNTGDEQFF
TGTACCGGTAGCTTAGGAAATACAGGCGATGAGCAGTTCTTC
>TRBJ2-2|TRBV29-1|.|TRBD2
CSVGTSATNTGDLFF
TGCAGTGTTGGGACTAGCGCGACGAACACCGGGGACCTGTTTTTT
>TRBJ2-3|TRBV11-1|few|TRBD2
CASNPSPSGEASTQYF
TGTGCCAGCAACCCCTCCCCTAGCGGTGAGGCGTCTACGCAGTATTTT
>TRBJ2-7|TRBV28|.|TRBD2
CASGLPSAGGGEQYF
TGTGCCAGCGGACTCCCTTCGGCGGGAGGAGGGGAGCAGTACTTC
>TRBJ2-5|TRBV28|.|.
CTIEGGTRETQYF
TGTACCATAGAGGGGGGGACCCGGGAGACCCAGTACTTC
>TRBJ2-1|TRBV2|.|TRBD1
CASSERGTGGGSERFF
TGTGCCAGCAGTGAAAGGGGGACAGGGGGTGGGAGTGAGCGGTTCTTC
>TRBJ2-7|TRBV11-1|.|.
CASRGKQSCEQYF
TGTGCCAGCAGGGGGAAGCAATCCTGCGAGCAGTATTTC
>TRBJ2-1|TRBV28|.|TRBD2
CTSILTSGYNEQFF
TGTACCAGCATTTTAACTAGCGGCTACAATGAGCAATTCTTC
>TRBJ1-1|TRBV6-5|.|.
CLSSPPTGAVAIAEAFF
TGTCTTAGCAGTCCCCCCACGGGGGCGGTAGCTATCGCTGAAGCTTTCTTT
>TRBJ1-3|TRBV4-1|.|.
CASRQLRTAGSGNTIYF
TGCGCCAGCCGCCAATTAAGGACAGCAGGTTCTGGAAACACCATATATTTT
>TRBJ1-3|TRBV5-1|many|.
CASKSGANSGNTIYF
TGCGCCAGCAAGTCAGGGGCCAACTCTGGAAACACCATATATTTT
>TRBJ2-2|TRBV2|.|.
CASSELANTGELSF
TGTGCCAGCAGTGAATTGGCGAACACCGGGGAGCTGTCGTTT
>TRBJ2-2|TRBV29-1|.|TRBD1
CSVQPGQGAAGELVF
TGCAGCGTCCAACCGGGACAGGGGGCTGCCGGGGAGCTGGTTTTT
>TRBJ1-2|TRBV9|.|.
CANSSSFNYGYTF
TGTGCCAACAGCTCAAGCTTTAACTATGGCTACACCTTC
>TRBJ1-5|TRBV6-6|few|.
CASSRMGENQPQHF
TGTGCCAGCAGTCGCATGGGAGAGAATCAGCCTCAGCATTTT
>TRBJ1-5|TRBV6-2/TRBV6-3|.|.
CASILMKGDLPQHF
TGTGCCAGCATCCTGATGAAAGGGGATCTGCCCCAGCATTTT
>TRBJ2-6|TRBV11-2|.|TRBD1
CASGMVGDRGISLSGASVLTF
TGTGCCAGCGGCATGGTGGGAGACAGGGGCATTTCCCTCTCTGGGGCCAGCGTCCTGACTTTC
>TRBJ2-1|TRBV29-1|once|.
CSVEWGASNEQFF
TGCAGCGTTGAGTGGGGGGCGTCCAATGAGCAGTTCTTC
>TRBJ2-7|TRBV6-1|.|.
CAGSEALYEQYF
TGTGCCGGCAGTGAAGCGCTCTACGAGCAATACTTC
>TRBJ2-1|TRBV11-2|once|TRBD2
CVSSLLAGDNNKQFF
TGTGTCAGCAGTCTTTTAGCGGGAGATAACAATAAGCAGTTCTTC
>TRBJ2-6|TRBV11-2|.|TRBD1
CASSLGGDRGIHLSGANVLTF
TGTGCCAGCAGCTTGGGGGGAGACAGGGGCATTCACCTCTCTGGGGCCAACGTCCTGACTTTC